Below are 12 T cell receptor beta chains sequenced from a single sample in a study of shared clonotypes between healthy human individuals. The protocol was immunoSEQ multiplex PCR, while the TCRdb copy is restricted to in-frame clones and leaves out a portion. The sample consists of roughly 650,000 clones, roughly 96% of them appearing once. Only CD45RO-negative cells positively selected for CCR7 counted as naive CD8 cells, so terminally differentiated effector memory CD45RA+ cells were excluded. Sample: naive CD8+ T cells sorted from blood. These receptors originate from a woman aged 25-40 years in good health.

The V call is TRBV13, the J call TRBJ2-7, with TRBD2 matching 9 bases. CDR3 length equals 15 residues. CDR1 and CDR2 from the germline V gene are PRHDT and FYEKMQ (reference sequence). Unmatched junction bases numbered 4, after V lost 4 bases and J lost 0 bases. CDR3 nucleotides: TGTGCCAGCAGCTCCCTTAGCGGGAGCTCCTACGAGCAGTACTTC. Protein sequence: CASSSLSGSSYEQYF.

The chain has TRBV11-2 and TRBJ2-7; a possible D gene is TRBD2 (6 bases). Germline V gene sequence: CDR1 SGHAT, CDR2 FQNNGV. The germline V and J ends were trimmed by 1 base and 4 bases, with 8 bases remaining between them. CDR3 length equals 13 residues. Here the CDR3 DNA reads TGTGCCAGCAGCTTAGTGGGGGGTTACGAGCAGTACTTC. This sequence encodes CASSLVGGYEQYF.

The chain recombines TRBV7-9 with TRBJ2-5; 11 positions match TRBD2. Per the germline V gene, CDR1 is SEHNR and CDR2 is FQNEAQ (reference sequence). This CDR3 spans 16 amino acids. J was trimmed by 2 bases and V by 5 bases; bases with no gene match: 7. The CDR3 DNA sequence: TGTGCCAGCAGCCCACTAGCGGGAGAGGTACAAGAGACCCAGTACTTC. This translates into CASSPLAGEVQETQYF.

The chain couples TRBV5-1 to TRBJ1-4; D not certain. Germline V gene lookup returns CDR1 SGHRS and CDR2 YFSETQ. The V and J ends lost 5 bases and 0 bases respectively, with 11 bases between them. This CDR3 has 15 residues. The CDR3 DNA sequence: TGCGCCAGCAGAACGTTGGATGCAACTAATGAAAAACTGTTTTTT. It translates to CASRTLDATNEKLFF.

The chain links TRBV6-1 to TRBJ1-1, with D maybe TRBD1 (6 bases). The length of the CDR3 is 15 residues. The ends were cut back, 1 base at V and 7 bases at J, with 16 bases in the middle. The germline gives CDR1 MNHNS, CDR2 SASEGT. The CDR3 is CASSEESLGANEAFF. The CDR3 DNA reads TGTGCCAGCAGTGAAGAGTCTCTGGGGGCAAATGAAGCTTTCTTT.

The chain is built from TRBV6-5 and TRBJ2-3; D remains unclear. The germline V and J ends were trimmed by 5 bases and 3 bases, with 9 bases remaining between them. This CDR3 contains 13 residues. Germline V gene lookup returns CDR1 MNHEY and CDR2 SVGAGI. CDR3 loop: CASSPLGTDTQYF. The CDR3 DNA follows: TGTGCCAGCAGTCCATTAGGGACAGATACGCAGTATTTT.

Of note for this clone: A clone one base away is much larger, so this may be a read error. V usage is TRBV7-2 and J usage is TRBJ2-7; D call uncertain. CDR3 length equals 11 residues. V lost 1 base and J 3 bases, leaving 1 base between the germline ends. Germline-derived CDR1 and CDR2 are SGHTA and FQGNSA. Here the CDR3 DNA reads TGTGCCAGCAGCTTAGACTACGAGCAGTACTTC. It is translated as CASSLDYEQYF.

This clone was detected once. The chain couples TRBV5-6 to TRBJ2-7, with 8 bases aligning to TRBD2. The ends lost 4 bases at V and 2 bases at J; junction bases unmatched: 11. The CDR3 has 16 amino acids. Germline V CDR1 and CDR2: SGHDT, YYEEEE. The CDR3 region has the DNA TGTGCCAGCAGCCTAGCGGGCGGGGTTGGGACCTACGAGCAGTACTTC. It codes for CASSLAGGVGTYEQYF.

The chain joins TRBV27 to TRBJ1-4; weak D call: TRBD1 (6 bases). Trimming cost V 5 bases and J 7 bases, with 14 bases left between them. Germline lookup yields CDR1 MNHEY and CDR2 SMNVEV (reference sequence). CDR3 length: 14 amino acids. The CDR3: CASSHGGASEKLFF. The DNA of the CDR3 is TGTGCCAGCAGTCATGGGGGCGCGAGTGAAAAACTGTTTTTT.

Concerning this clone itself: This CDR3 is also generated by other DNA sequences in the sample. The rearrangement links TRBV5-1 to TRBJ2-7; maybe TRBD1 (6 bases). CDR3 size: 13 residues. Germline V lookup: CDR1 SGHRS, CDR2 YFSETQ. Trimming pared 4 bases from V and 3 bases from J, leaving 11 bases between. The CDR3 sequence is CASSTGQRYEQYF. The CDR3 DNA is TGCGCCAGCAGCACGGGACAACGCTACGAGCAGTACTTC. The variable domain in full, with the rest retrieved from reference TRBV5-1 and TRBJ2-7, is KAGVTQTPRYLIKTRGQQVTLSCSPISGHRSVSWYQQTPGQGLQFLFEYFSETQRNKGNFPGRFSGRQFSNSRSEMNVSTLELGDSALYLCASSTGQRYEQYFGPGTRLTVT.

CDR3 residues: CASSVPGQGSQLGTDTQYF. Here the CDR3 DNA reads TGTGCCAGCAGTGTACCGGGACAGGGAAGTCAACTGGGCACAGATACGCAGTATTTT. The chain joins TRBV2 to TRBJ2-3; 9 bases match TRBD1. Germline CDR1 and CDR2: SNHLY and FYNNEI. Germline trimming cut 4 bases from V and 1 base from J; bases unmatched to any gene: 15. There are 19 residues in the CDR3.

The J gene is TRBJ2-3, the V gene TRBV10-2; 8 positions agree with TRBD2. CDR1 WSHSY and CDR2 SAAADI come from the germline V gene. Germline trimming cut 6 bases from V and 6 bases from J; bases unmatched to any gene: 14. The CDR3 is 16 residues long. CDR3 protein: CASRDTTGGPGDTQYF. The CDR3 nucleotides read TGCGCCAGCAGAGATACAACGGGAGGGCCAGGGGATACGCAGTATTTT.